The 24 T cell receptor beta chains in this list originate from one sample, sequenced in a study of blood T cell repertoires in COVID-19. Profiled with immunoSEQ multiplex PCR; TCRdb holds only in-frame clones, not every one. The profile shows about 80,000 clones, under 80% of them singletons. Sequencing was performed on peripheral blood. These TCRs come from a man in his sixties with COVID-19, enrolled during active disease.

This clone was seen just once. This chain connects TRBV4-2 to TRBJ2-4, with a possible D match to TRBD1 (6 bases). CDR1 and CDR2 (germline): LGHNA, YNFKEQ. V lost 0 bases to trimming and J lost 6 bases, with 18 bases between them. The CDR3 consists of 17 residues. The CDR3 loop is CASSQDRGQGSGNIQYF. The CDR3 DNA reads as TGTGCCAGCAGCCAAGATCGCGGGCAGGGGAGTGGAAACATTCAGTACTTC.

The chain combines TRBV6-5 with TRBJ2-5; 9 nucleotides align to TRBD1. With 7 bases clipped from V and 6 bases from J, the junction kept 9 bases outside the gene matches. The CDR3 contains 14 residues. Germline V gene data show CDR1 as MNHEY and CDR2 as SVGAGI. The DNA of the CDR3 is TGTGCCAGCAACGCCGGGACAGGGTTAAAGACCCAGTACTTC. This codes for CASNAGTGLKTQYF.

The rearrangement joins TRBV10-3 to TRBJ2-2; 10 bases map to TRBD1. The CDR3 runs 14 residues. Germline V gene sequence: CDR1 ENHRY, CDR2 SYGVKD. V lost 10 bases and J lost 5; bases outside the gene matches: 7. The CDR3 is CATRQGANTGELFF. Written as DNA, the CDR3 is TGTGCCACCCGACAGGGGGCAAATACCGGGGAGCTGTTTTTT.

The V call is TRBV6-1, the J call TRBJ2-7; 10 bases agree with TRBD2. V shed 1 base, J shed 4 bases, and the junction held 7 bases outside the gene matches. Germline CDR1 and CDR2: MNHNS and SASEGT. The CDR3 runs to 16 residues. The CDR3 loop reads CASSEVFSGGFYEQYF. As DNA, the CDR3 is TGTGCCAGCAGTGAAGTTTTTAGCGGGGGGTTTTACGAGCAGTACTTC.

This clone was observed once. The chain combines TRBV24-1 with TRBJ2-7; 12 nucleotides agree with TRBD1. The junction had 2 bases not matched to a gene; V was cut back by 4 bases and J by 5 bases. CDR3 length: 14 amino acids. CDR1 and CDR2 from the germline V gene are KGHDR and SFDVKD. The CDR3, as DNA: TGTGCCACCAGTGAAGGGACAGGGGGCGACGAGCAGTACTTC. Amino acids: CATSEGTGGDEQYF.

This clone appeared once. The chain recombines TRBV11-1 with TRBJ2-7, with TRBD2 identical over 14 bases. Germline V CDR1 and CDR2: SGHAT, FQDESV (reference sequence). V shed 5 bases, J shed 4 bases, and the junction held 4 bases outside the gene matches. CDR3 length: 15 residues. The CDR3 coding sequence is TGTGCCAGCAGCAGGGGGACTAGCGGGGGATACGAGCAGTACTTC. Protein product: CASSRGTSGGYEQYF.

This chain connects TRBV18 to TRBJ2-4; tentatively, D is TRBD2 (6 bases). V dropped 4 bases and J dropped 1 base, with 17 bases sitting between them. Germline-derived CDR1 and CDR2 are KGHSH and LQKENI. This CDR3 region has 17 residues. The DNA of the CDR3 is TGTGCCAGCTCACAAGAAGAAGCGGGTATGGCCAAAAACATTCAGTACTTC. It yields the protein CASSQEEAGMAKNIQYF.

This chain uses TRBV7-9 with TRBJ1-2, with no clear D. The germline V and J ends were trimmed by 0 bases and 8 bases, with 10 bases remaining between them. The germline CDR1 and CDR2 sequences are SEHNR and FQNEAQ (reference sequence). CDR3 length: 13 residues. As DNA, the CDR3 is TGTGCCAGCAGCTTAGCGGCAGGCAACGGCTACACCTTC. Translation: CASSLAAGNGYTF.

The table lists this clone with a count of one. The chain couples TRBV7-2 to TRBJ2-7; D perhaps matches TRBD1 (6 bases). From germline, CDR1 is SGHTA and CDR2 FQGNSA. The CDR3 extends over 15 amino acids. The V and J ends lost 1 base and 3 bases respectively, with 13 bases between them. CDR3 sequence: CASSLGRQGFYEQYF. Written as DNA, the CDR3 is TGTGCCAGCAGCTTAGGAAGGCAGGGGTTCTACGAGCAGTACTTC.

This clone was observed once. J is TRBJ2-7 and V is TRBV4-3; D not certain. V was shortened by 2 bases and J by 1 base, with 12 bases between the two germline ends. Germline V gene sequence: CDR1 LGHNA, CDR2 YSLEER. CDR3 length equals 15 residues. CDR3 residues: CASSQTTTASYEQYF. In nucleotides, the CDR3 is TGCGCCAGCAGCCAAACTACGACCGCATCCTACGAGCAGTACTTC.

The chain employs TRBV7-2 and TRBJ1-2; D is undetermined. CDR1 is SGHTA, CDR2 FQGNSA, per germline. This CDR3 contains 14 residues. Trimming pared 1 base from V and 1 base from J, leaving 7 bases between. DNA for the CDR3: TGTGCCAGCAGCTTAGGTGGCAGTAACTATGGCTACACCTTC. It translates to CASSLGGSNYGYTF. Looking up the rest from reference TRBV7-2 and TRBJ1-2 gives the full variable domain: GAGVSQSPSNKVTEKGKDVELRCDPISGHTALYWYRQSLGQGLEFLIYFQGNSAPDKSGLPSDRFSAERTGGSVSTLTIQRTQQEDSAVYLCASSLGGSNYGYTFGSGTRLTVV.

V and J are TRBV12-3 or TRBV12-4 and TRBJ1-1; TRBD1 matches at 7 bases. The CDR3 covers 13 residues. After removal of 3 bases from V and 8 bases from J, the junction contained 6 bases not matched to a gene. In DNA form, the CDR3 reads TGTGCCAGCAGTTTGGTAGGGGGCCGGGAAGCTTTCTTT. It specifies CASSLVGGREAFF.

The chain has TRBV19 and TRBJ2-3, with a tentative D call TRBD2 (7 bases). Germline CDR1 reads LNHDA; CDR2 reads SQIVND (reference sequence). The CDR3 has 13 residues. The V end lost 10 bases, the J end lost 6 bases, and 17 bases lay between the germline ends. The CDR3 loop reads CATSRGPRDTQYF. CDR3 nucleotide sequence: TGTGCCACCTCGCGGGGGCCCCGGGATACGCAGTATTTT. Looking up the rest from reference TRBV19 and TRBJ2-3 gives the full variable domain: DGGITQSPKYLFRKEGQNVTLSCEQNLNHDAMYWYRQDPGQGLRLIYYSQIVNDFQKGDIAEGYSVSREKKESFPLTVTSAQKNPTAFYLCATSRGPRDTQYFGPGTRLTVL.

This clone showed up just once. Here the CDR3 reads CASSARSGGSYNSPLHF. The CDR3 nucleotides read TGTGCCAGCAGCGCGCGATCCGGCGGTTCATATAATTCACCCCTCCACTTT. The rearrangement uses TRBV5-8 and TRBJ1-6; no reliable D call. Deletions cut 4 bases from V and 4 bases from J, with 18 bases between. The CDR3 spans 17 residues. Germline V gives CDR1 SGHTS, CDR2 YDEGEE.

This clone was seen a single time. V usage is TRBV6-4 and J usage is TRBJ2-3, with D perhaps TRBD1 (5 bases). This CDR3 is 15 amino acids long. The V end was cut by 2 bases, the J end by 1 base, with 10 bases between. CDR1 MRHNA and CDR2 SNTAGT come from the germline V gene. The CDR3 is CASSDSPGRTDTQYF. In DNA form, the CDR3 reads TGTGCCAGCAGTGACAGTCCAGGGCGCACAGATACGCAGTATTTT.

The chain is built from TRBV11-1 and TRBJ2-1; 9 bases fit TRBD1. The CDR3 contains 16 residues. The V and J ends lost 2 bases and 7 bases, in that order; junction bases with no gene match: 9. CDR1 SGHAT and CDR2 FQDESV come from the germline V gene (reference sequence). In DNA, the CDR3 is TGTGCCAGCAGCTTATTTCCGGGACAGGGACTTAATGAGCAGTTCTTC. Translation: CASSLFPGQGLNEQFF.

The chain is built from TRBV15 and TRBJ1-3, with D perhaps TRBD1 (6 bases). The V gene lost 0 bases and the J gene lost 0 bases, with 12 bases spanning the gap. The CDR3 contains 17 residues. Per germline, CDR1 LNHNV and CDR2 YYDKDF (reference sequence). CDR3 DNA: TGTGCCACCAGCAGAGATTTGGGGGCCTACTCTGGAAACACCATATATTTT. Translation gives CATSRDLGAYSGNTIYF.

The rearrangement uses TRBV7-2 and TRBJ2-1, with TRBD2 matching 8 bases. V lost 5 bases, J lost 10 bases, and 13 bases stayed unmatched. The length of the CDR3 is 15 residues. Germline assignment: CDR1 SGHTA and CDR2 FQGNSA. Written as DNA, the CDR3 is TGTGCCAGCAGCATTAGCGGGGCCCGGGTTGGGGAGCAGTTCTTC. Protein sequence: CASSISGARVGEQFF.

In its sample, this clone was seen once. The CDR3 here is CASSSGNRETQYF. CDR3 DNA: TGTGCCAGTAGCTCAGGGAACCGGGAGACCCAGTACTTC. This chain connects TRBV19 to TRBJ2-5, with D perhaps TRBD1 (5 bases). This CDR3 is built from 13 residues. The germline CDR1 and CDR2 sequences are LNHDA and SQIVND (reference sequence). The V end lost 6 bases, the J end lost 5 bases, and 13 bases lay between the germline ends.

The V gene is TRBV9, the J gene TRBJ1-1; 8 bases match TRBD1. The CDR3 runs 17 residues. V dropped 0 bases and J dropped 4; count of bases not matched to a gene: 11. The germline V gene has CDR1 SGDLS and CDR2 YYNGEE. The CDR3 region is CASSVGRTGLLGTEAFF. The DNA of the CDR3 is TGTGCCAGCAGCGTAGGGAGGACAGGGCTCCTTGGCACTGAAGCTTTCTTT.

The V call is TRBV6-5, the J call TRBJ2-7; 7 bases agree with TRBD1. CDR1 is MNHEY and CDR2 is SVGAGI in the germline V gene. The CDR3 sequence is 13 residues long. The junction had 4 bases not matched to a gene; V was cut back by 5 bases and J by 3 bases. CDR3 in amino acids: CASSRQGVYEQYF. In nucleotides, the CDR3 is TGTGCCAGCAGTCGACAGGGAGTCTACGAGCAGTACTTC.

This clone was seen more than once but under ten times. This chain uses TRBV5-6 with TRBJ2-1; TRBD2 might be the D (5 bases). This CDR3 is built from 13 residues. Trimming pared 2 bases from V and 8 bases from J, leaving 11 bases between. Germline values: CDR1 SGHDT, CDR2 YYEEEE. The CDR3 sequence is CASSLRGSHEQFF. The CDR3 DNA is TGTGCCAGCAGCTTACGAGGGTCCCATGAGCAGTTCTTC. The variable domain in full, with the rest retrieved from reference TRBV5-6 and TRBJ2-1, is DAGVTQSPTHLIKTRGQQVTLRCSPKSGHDTVSWYQQALGQGPQFIFQYYEEEERQRGNFPDRFSGHQFPNYSSELNVNALLLGDSALYLCASSLRGSHEQFFGPGTRLTVL.

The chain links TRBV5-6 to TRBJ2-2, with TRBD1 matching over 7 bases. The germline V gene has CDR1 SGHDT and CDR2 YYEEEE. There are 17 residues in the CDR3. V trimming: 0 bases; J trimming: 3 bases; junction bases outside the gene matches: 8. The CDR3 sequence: CASSLGQGTVYTGELFF. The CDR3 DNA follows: TGTGCCAGCAGCTTGGGACAGGGAACTGTGTACACCGGGGAGCTGTTTTTT.

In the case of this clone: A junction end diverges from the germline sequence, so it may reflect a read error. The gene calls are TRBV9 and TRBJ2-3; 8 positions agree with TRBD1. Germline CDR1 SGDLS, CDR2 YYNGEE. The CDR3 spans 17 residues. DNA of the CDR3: TGTGCCAGCAGCTTGGGCGTTACACAGGGGGGTACAGGTACGCAGTATTTT. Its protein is CASSLGVTQGGTGTQYF.